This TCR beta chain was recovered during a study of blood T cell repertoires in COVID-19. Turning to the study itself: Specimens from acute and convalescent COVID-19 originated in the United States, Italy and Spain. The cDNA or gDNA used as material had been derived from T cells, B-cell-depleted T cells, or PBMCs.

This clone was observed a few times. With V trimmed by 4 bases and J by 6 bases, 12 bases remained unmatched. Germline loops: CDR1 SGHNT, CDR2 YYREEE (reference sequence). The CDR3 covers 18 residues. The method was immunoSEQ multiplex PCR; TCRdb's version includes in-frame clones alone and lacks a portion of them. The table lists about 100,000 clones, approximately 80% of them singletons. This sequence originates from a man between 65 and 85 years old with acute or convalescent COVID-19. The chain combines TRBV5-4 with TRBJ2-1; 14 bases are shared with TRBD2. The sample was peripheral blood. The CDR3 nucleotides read TGTGCCAGCAGCGATCCGACTAGCGGGGGGGCCCCTCTCAATGAGCAGTTCTTC. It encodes CASSDPTSGGAPLNEQFF.